This entry lists 13 T cell receptor beta chains sequenced from one sample in a study of blood T cells in healthy people across ages. For the second PCR, which ran for 7 to 11 cycles, a sample-barcoded 5' primer and a J-beta primer mix were used. TCRdb reanalysed the 5' RACE reads using MiXCR and keeps one entry per CDR3 protein. The sample yields hundreds of thousands of distinct CDR3 sequences, about 52% seen once. The sequenced sample consisted of blood. These TCRs come from a woman between 55 and 75 years old in good health.

This clonotype was picked up a small number of times. The V and J genes are TRBV9 and TRBJ2-7; 7 bases fit TRBD1. CDR3 length: 16 residues. The V gene end was trimmed by 0 bases and the J gene end by 7 bases; junction bases not matched to a gene: 13. Germline CDR1 reads SGDLS; CDR2 reads YYNGEE. CDR3 amino acids: CASSVDGTVTLGEQYF. CDR3 in DNA: TGTGCCAGCAGCGTAGACGGGACAGTTACCCTAGGGGAGCAGTACTTC.

The table lists this clonotype with many counts. This chain joins TRBV10-3 and TRBJ1-4, with 10 bases matching TRBD1. Germline V gene lookup returns CDR1 ENHRY and CDR2 SYGVKD. J gave up 6 bases and V 9 bases, and 7 bases lay outside the gene matches. The CDR3 consists of 14 residues. Here the CDR3 DNA reads TGTGCCATTAATTCCGGGACAGGGGATGAAAAACTGTTTTTT. Translation: CAINSGTGDEKLFF.

The J gene is TRBJ2-7, the V gene TRBV12-3 or TRBV12-4; perhaps TRBD1 as D (5 bases). The ends were cut back, 6 bases at V and 3 bases at J, with 12 bases in the middle. The CDR3 length is 13 residues. CDR3 in amino acids: CASRELGRYEQYF. The CDR3 nucleotides read TGTGCCAGCAGGGAATTGGGGCGCTACGAGCAGTACTTC.

This clonotype was found a few times. This rearrangement joins TRBV6-1 to TRBJ2-4, with 7 bases fitting TRBD1. Matching the DNA end better, TRBJ2-7 makes the J call doubtful. This CDR3 is 12 amino acids long. CDR1 and CDR2 (germline): MNHNS, SASEGT. CDR3: CASRRDSHEQYF. The CDR3 DNA sequence: TGTGCCAGCCGCCGGGACAGTCACGAGCAGTACTTC.

This chain links TRBV10-3 with TRBJ1-2; maybe TRBD1 (5 bases). Trimming left V 7 bases short and J 3 bases short, with 12 bases between. CDR1 and CDR2 (germline): ENHRY, SYGVKD. The CDR3 covers 13 residues. CDR3 loop: CAIMGGSYYGYTF. The DNA for the CDR3 is TGTGCCATCATGGGGGGATCGTACTATGGCTACACCTTC.

V is TRBV10-3 and J is TRBJ2-5; D may correspond to TRBD1 or TRBD2 (5 bases each). Germline V gene lookup returns CDR1 ENHRY and CDR2 SYGVKD. V lost 6 bases and J 11 bases, leaving 25 bases between the germline ends. This CDR3 has 15 residues. CDR3 sequence (DNA): TGTGCCATCAGGAGGGACGGGGTCGGTAACAATGAGCAGTACTTC. Translated, it gives CAIRRDGVGNNEQYF.

This clonotype was detected a few times. V and J are TRBV14 and TRBJ2-3; 12 bases line up with TRBD2. V dropped 0 bases and J dropped 2; count of bases not matched to a gene: 6. The CDR3 covers 18 residues. CDR1 and CDR2 (germline): SGHDN, FVKESK. CDR3 sequence (DNA): TGTGCCAGCAGCCAAGAAATGGGACTAGCGGGCACCACAGATACGCAGTATTTT. Translated: CASSQEMGLAGTTDTQYF.

V gene TRBV7-2 combines with J gene TRBJ2-7, with 9 bases identical to TRBD1. The germline CDR1 and CDR2 sequences are SGHTA and FQGNSA. The CDR3 is 15 amino acids. J gave up 5 bases and V 7 bases, and 12 bases lay outside the gene matches. In DNA form, the CDR3 reads TGTGCCAGCACCACAGGGGGCGGGAAAGCCAACGAGCAGTACTTC. Translating gives CASTTGGGKANEQYF.

This clonotype occurred a few times. For the CDR3, the DNA is TGTGCCAGTGGGCTACGGAGGGCCGAGCAGTACTTC. It is translated as CASGLRRAEQYF. V usage is TRBV12-3 or TRBV12-4 and J usage is TRBJ2-4, with a tentative D call TRBD2 (6 bases). With the DNA end fitting TRBJ2-7 better, the J assignment may be wrong. The CDR3 extends over 12 amino acids.

This clonotype was seen a handful of times. V gene TRBV5-1 combines with J gene TRBJ2-5; D is ambiguous. The germline V gene encodes CDR1 SGHRS and CDR2 YFSETQ. With 2 bases removed from V and 5 bases from J, the gap between germline ends came to 22 bases. The CDR3 is made up of 17 amino acids. The chain's CDR3 is CASSLPHPTTLGETQYF. DNA of the CDR3: TGCGCCAGCAGCTTACCGCATCCCACAACCCTTGGGGAGACCCAGTACTTC.

The rearrangement joins TRBV7-9 to TRBJ1-2; D gene ambiguous. V lost 1 base and J 2 bases, leaving 14 bases between the germline ends. The CDR3 extends over 16 amino acids. The germline V gene encodes CDR1 SEHNR and CDR2 FQNEAQ (reference sequence). The chain's CDR3 is CASSLVGSGANYGYTF. In DNA form, the CDR3 reads TGTGCCAGCAGCTTAGTTGGGTCAGGCGCGAACTATGGCTACACCTTC. Looking up the rest from reference TRBV7-9 and TRBJ1-2 gives the full variable domain: DTGVSQNPRHKITKRGQNVTFRCDPISEHNRLYWYRQTLGQGPEFLTYFQNEAQLEKSRLLSDRFSAERPKGSFSTLEIQRTEQGDSAMYLCASSLVGSGANYGYTFGSGTRLTVV.

This chain connects TRBV30 to TRBJ2-7, with 7 bases fitting TRBD1. V shed 5 bases, J shed 2 bases, and the junction held 6 bases outside the gene matches. The CDR3 loop spans 13 amino acids. Germline CDR1 and CDR2: GTSNPN and SVGIG (reference sequence). The CDR3 region is CAWLNDRAYEQYF. DNA for the CDR3: TGTGCCTGGCTCAATGACAGGGCCTACGAGCAGTACTTC.

The chain couples TRBV5-1 to TRBJ2-5; no firm D call. V gave up 2 bases and J gave up 2 bases, with 7 bases separating them. Germline assignment: CDR1 SGHRS and CDR2 YFSETQ. The CDR3 consists of 13 residues. The CDR3 coding sequence is TGCGCCAGCAGCTTAAACGGGCAAGAGACCCAGTACTTC. Translated, it gives CASSLNGQETQYF.